These T cell receptor beta chains were read from a single sample in a study of cytomegalovirus exposure and HLA in healthy donors. TCRdb keeps only in-frame clones here, not all; method: immunoSEQ multiplex PCR. The repertoire includes roughly 71,000 clones, roughly 92% of them detected once, and about 0.63% sits in the top ten. Material for sequencing was PBMCs. Source of these receptors: a woman between 18 and 29 years old in good health and CMV-seronegative. CDR3s include the opening cysteine and the closing phenylalanine or tryptophan. D genes are given only for firm matches. Clone size, where shown, is once, few, many, or a class for clones that have expanded.

clone size	V gene	D gene	J gene	CDR3 DNA	CDR3 protein
NA	TRBV27	NA	TRBJ1-6	TGTGCCAGCAGTTTCTGGGGGGGTGCGTCACCCCTCCACTTT	CASSFWGGASPLHF
NA	TRBV25-1	NA	TRBJ1-3	TGTGCCAGCAGTGTCTTAGAAACCTACTCTGGAAACACCATATATTTT	CASSVLETYSGNTIYF
NA	TRBV27	NA	TRBJ2-1	TGTGCCGGCAGTTTATTCACCGACCGGGAGAGAGGGGATGAGCAGTTCTTC	CAGSLFTDRERGDEQFF
NA	TRBV5-1	NA	TRBJ1-1	TGCGCCAGCCAGGAACAAAACACTGAAGCTTTCTTT	CASQEQNTEAFF
NA	TRBV7-9	TRBD1	TRBJ2-1	TGTGCCAGCAGCCCACCTCCCCGGGACAGGGAGAATGAGCAGTTCTTC	CASSPPPRDRENEQFF
NA	TRBV4-1	NA	TRBJ2-5	TGCGCCAGCAGCCAAGATATGGGGCGGGGTGAAGAGACCCAGTACTTC	CASSQDMGRGEETQYF
NA	TRBV5-1	NA	TRBJ1-2	TGCGCCAGCAGCGGTCAGGGCTATGGCTACACCTTC	CASSGQGYGYTF
NA	TRBV19	NA	TRBJ1-5	TGTGCCAGTACCCCGGGATGGGGTGGTAATCAGCCCCAGCATTTT	CASTPGWGGNQPQHF
NA	TRBV6-6	NA	TRBJ2-5	TGTGCCAGCAGTTTCCGTATGTTAGAGACCCAGTACTTC	CASSFRMLETQYF
NA	TRBV7-8	NA	TRBJ1-5	TGTGCCAGCAGCGACAGGTTGAATCAGCCCCAGCATTTT	CASSDRLNQPQHF
NA	TRBV11-2	NA	TRBJ1-2	TGTGCCAGCAGCCCCCCCGGCGGCTTGGTCTATGGCTACACCTTC	CASSPPGGLVYGYTF
NA	TRBV29-1	NA	TRBJ1-6	TGCAGCGTACAACAGAGAAACAATTCACCCCTCCACTTT	CSVQQRNNSPLHF
NA	TRBV7-9	TRBD1	TRBJ1-1	TGTGCCAGCAGCCTAAGGGACAGGGGGAGGACTGAAGCTTTCTTT	CASSLRDRGRTEAFF
NA	TRBV7-2	TRBD1	TRBJ1-2	TGTGCCAGCAGCAAGGACAGGGCGACTGGCTACACCTTC	CASSKDRATGYTF
NA	TRBV28	NA	TRBJ1-2	TGTGCCAGCAGTTCTACAGGGTATAGGGGCTACACCTTC	CASSSTGYRGYTF
NA	TRBV19	NA	TRBJ2-1	TGTGCCAGTAGTATCACAGGCTACAATGAGCAGTTCTTC	CASSITGYNEQFF
NA	TRBV5-5	NA	TRBJ1-1	TGTGCCAGCAGCTTGGTGGGGAGGGCTGAAGCTTTCTTT	CASSLVGRAEAFF
NA	TRBV28	TRBD1	TRBJ2-7	TGTGCCAGCAGTTCGGGACAGTCCCCCTACGAGCAGTACTTC	CASSSGQSPYEQYF
NA	TRBV4-3	TRBD2	TRBJ2-2	TGCGCCAGCAGCCAAGACGGGACTAGCGGGGGGGCCGGGGAGCTGTTTTTT	CASSQDGTSGGAGELFF
once	TRBV7-3	TRBD2	TRBJ2-3	TGTGCCAGCAGCCTATACGGACTAGCGGGACAAGATACGCAGTATTTT	CASSLYGLAGQDTQYF
NA	TRBV15	NA	TRBJ1-4	TGTGCCACCAGCAGAGACCATGGACAGTTAGGAGAAAAACTGTTTTTT	CATSRDHGQLGEKLFF
NA	TRBV6-5	TRBD1	TRBJ1-2	TGTGCCAGCAGTCTGACAGGGACCTATGGCTACACCTTC	CASSLTGTYGYTF
NA	TRBV30	TRBD1	TRBJ1-5	TGTGCTTCGGGACAGCTTAATCAGCCCCAGCATTTT	CASGQLNQPQHF
NA	TRBV28	TRBD1	TRBJ1-1	TGTGCCAGCCCACCTAAACAGGGGGCTGTCACTGAAGCTTTCTTT	CASPPKQGAVTEAFF
once	TRBV4-1	TRBD1	TRBJ1-1	TGCGCCAGCAGTCACAGGGGACGGGGCACTGAAGCTTTCTTT	CASSHRGRGTEAFF
NA	TRBV4-1	TRBD1	TRBJ2-1	TGCGCCAGCAGCCAAGAACAGGGGGCGAGGAATGAGCAGTTCTTC	CASSQEQGARNEQFF
NA	TRBV10-2	TRBD2	TRBJ2-3	TGCGCCAGCAGTGAATCTAGACTAGCGGGGGGGACAGATACGCAGTATTTT	CASSESRLAGGTDTQYF
NA	TRBV9	TRBD1	TRBJ1-1	TGTGCCAGCAGCCTAAGCGGAGGGGGCGGCGGTGGCACTGAAGCTTTCTTT	CASSLSGGGGGGTEAFF
NA	TRBV6-5	NA	TRBJ2-7	TGTGCCAGCAGTTGGAGCTACCAAAAATACGAGCAGTACTTC	CASSWSYQKYEQYF
NA	TRBV7-3	TRBD1	TRBJ2-1	TGTGCCAGCAGCTTGATGGACAGGGTGAAGAGTGAGCAGTTCTTC	CASSLMDRVKSEQFF
NA	TRBV6-5	NA	TRBJ2-7	TGTGCCAGCAGTTACACCGACAGTGCCTACGAGCAGTACTTC	CASSYTDSAYEQYF
once	TRBV30	NA	TRBJ1-5	TGTGCCTGGAGTGGGCAGGGCAATCAGCCCCAGCATTTT	CAWSGQGNQPQHF
NA	TRBV7-3	TRBD2	TRBJ2-1	TGTGCCAGCAGCAAATCAGCGGGGCCGTACAGCTCCTACAATGAGCAGTTCTTC	CASSKSAGPYSSYNEQFF
NA	TRBV19	NA	TRBJ2-5	TGTGCCAGTAGTGTCGCGGGCGTGGAGACCCAGTACTTC	CASSVAGVETQYF
NA	TRBV6-4	NA	TRBJ2-1	TGTGCCAGCAGTGAAGACAGTTACAATGAGCAGTTCTTC	CASSEDSYNEQFF
NA	TRBV7-9	TRBD1	TRBJ2-1	TGTGCCAGCAGCGTGGCCGGGACAGGGAGGAATGAGCAGTTCTTC	CASSVAGTGRNEQFF
NA	TRBV6-1	NA	TRBJ1-3	TGTGCCAGCAGTGAAGCATACCCGAGCTCTGGAAACACCATATATTTT	CASSEAYPSSGNTIYF
once	TRBV27	NA	TRBJ2-1	TGTGCCAGCAGTTTATATGGGGCCAGGGAAGTTGATGAGCAGTTCTTC	CASSLYGAREVDEQFF
NA	TRBV2	NA	TRBJ2-2	TGTGCCAGCAGTGCTTTACTAGCTTTCACCGGGGAGCTGTTTTTT	CASSALLAFTGELFF
NA	TRBV30	NA	TRBJ1-2	TGTGCCTGGAGTGTACGGGGGGGTGGCTACACCTTC	CAWSVRGGGYTF
NA	TRBV5-1	NA	TRBJ2-7	TGCGCCAGCAGCTCCCGGGTTGGAGAGCAGTACTTC	CASSSRVGEQYF
NA	TRBV18	NA	TRBJ2-7	TGTGCCAGCTCACCAAGACAGGCCGGAGAGCAGTACTTC	CASSPRQAGEQYF
NA	TRBV30	NA	TRBJ1-3	TGTGCCTGGAGTGTACTCAACTCTGGAAACACCATATATTTT	CAWSVLNSGNTIYF
few	TRBV18	NA	TRBJ1-1	TGTGCCAGCTTGCCCGGACAGACCACTGAAGCTTTCTTT	CASLPGQTTEAFF
NA	TRBV5-4	NA	TRBJ2-2	TGTGCCAGCAGCCCCCAGACCGGGGAGCTGTTTTTT	CASSPQTGELFF
NA	TRBV9	NA	TRBJ1-1	TGTGCCAGCAGCGCCATCCGACGGAGCACTGAAGCTTTCTTT	CASSAIRRSTEAFF
NA	TRBV19	NA	TRBJ1-2	TGTGCCAGTAACCCTCAGGGGCTTTACTATGGCTACACCTTC	CASNPQGLYYGYTF
once	TRBV5-1	TRBD2	TRBJ2-1	TGCGCCAGCAGCTTCCCACTAGCGGGGGGGAGGGAGACCTACAATGAGCAGTTCTTC	CASSFPLAGGRETYNEQFF
once	TRBV7-2	TRBD1	TRBJ1-1	TGTGCCAGCAGCCTGCAGGACAGGGGAGCGGGCACTGAAGCTTTCTTT	CASSLQDRGAGTEAFF
NA	TRBV6-1	NA	TRBJ2-5	TGTGCCAGCCTATGGACATGGCTCCAGTACTTC	CASLWTWLQYF
NA	TRBV9	TRBD1	TRBJ2-1	TGTGCCAGCAGCGGAGAAGGGACAGGGTTCGATGAGCAGTTCTTC	CASSGEGTGFDEQFF
NA	TRBV6-6	TRBD1	TRBJ1-6	TGTGCCAGCAGTTTAACTCAGACAGGGGGCAATTCACCCCTCCACTTT	CASSLTQTGGNSPLHF
NA	TRBV27	NA	TRBJ1-6	TGTGCCAGCAGCCGACCGGGGTGGGGTTCACCCCTCCACTTT	CASSRPGWGSPLHF
NA	TRBV4-3	TRBD2	TRBJ2-1	TGCGCCAGCAGCCAAGATTACGGGGGGGCAAGTAATGAGCAGTTCTTC	CASSQDYGGASNEQFF
NA	TRBV19	TRBD1	TRBJ1-5	TGTGCCAGTAGTATGGACAGGGGTGGGAATCAGCCCCAGCATTTT	CASSMDRGGNQPQHF